This T cell receptor beta chain was retrieved from a study of shared clonotypes between healthy human individuals. Whole-study findings and limits: Generation of non-shared clonotypes was less probable than generation of clonotypes shared by all four donors.

Partitioning of CD4+ cells yielded a CD45RA+ naive subset and a CD45RA-negative memory subset. Details on this clone: Its antigen is undetermined.

Deep was the level used in running the assay. Over several immunoSEQ plates, each subset's genomic DNA was distributed in even portions. Sequencing used immunoSEQ multiplex PCR; TCRdb keeps in-frame clones, though not all of them. Of over 1.5 million clones in the sample, 95% to 99% were seen once. The germline V and J ends were trimmed by 1 base and 3 bases, with 13 bases remaining between them. CDR1 is MNHEY and CDR2 is SMNVEV in the germline V gene (reference sequence). The CDR3 sequence is 15 residues long. The TCR comes from a man under 40 in good health. The chain joins TRBV27 to TRBJ2-7; D remains ambiguous. The sample comprised naive CD4+ T cells sorted from blood. Subset indicated: CD45RA+ positively selected. CDR3 DNA: TGTGCCAGCAGTTTATACCCTCGGCCTATCTACGAGCAGTACTTC. It specifies CASSLYPRPIYEQYF.